This T cell receptor (beta chain) was observed in a study of shared clonotypes between healthy human individuals. Genomic DNA (from each subset) was split evenly across several immunoSEQ plates. Only in-frame clones appear in the TCRdb table, and some are missing; sequencing was by immunoSEQ multiplex PCR. The sample lists 2 million to 2.5 million clones; approximately 96% were seen once. Healthy HIV-negative adults with no recent acute infections or vaccinations were recruited as donors. Study-level findings and limits: Among donors, sharing of clonotypes was expected to be affected by sequencing depth.

This clone was recorded only once. Its matching antigen is unknown. From germline, CDR1 is MDHEN and CDR2 SYDVKM. CDR3 length: 14 residues. The V and J ends lost 10 bases and 4 bases respectively, with 19 bases between them. The clonotype comes from a man younger than 35 in good health. The chain uses TRBV28 and TRBJ1-2; possibly TRBD1 for D (5 bases). The sequenced sample consisted of naive CD4+ T cells sorted from blood. Stated subset: CD45RA+ positively selected. This CDR3 reads CATILSGLGYGYTF. Written as DNA, the CDR3 is TGTGCCACCATCCTGTCAGGGTTGGGCTATGGCTACACCTTC.